Following are 22 T cell receptor beta chains from one sample sequenced in a study of monozygotic twins with inflammatory bowel disease. From the 5' RACE reads, TCRdb lists one entry per CDR3 protein and no DNA. The sample has about 210,000 distinct CDR3 sequences. Sequenced input: blood. These receptors all stem from a human donor with ulcerative colitis or Crohn's disease, or a healthy co-twin of an affected twin (not recorded which).

The V and J genes are TRBV5-1 and TRBJ2-1; as DNA is missing, the TRBD1 call by TCRdb cannot be tested. From germline, CDR1 is SGHRS and CDR2 YFSETQ. There are 15 residues in the CDR3. This CDR3 reads CASSFDGGTYNEQFF.

This chain connects TRBV2 to TRBJ1-5. In germline, CDR1 is SNHLY, CDR2 FYNNEI. There are 14 residues in the CDR3. The CDR3 sequence: CASSEGLGNQPQHF.

This chain's CDR3 is CASSLTPMANSPLHF. The rearrangement links TRBV5-6 to TRBJ1-6. Germline CDR1 reads SGHDT; CDR2 reads YYEEEE. CDR3 length equals 15 residues.

The chain recombines TRBV19 with TRBJ1-4. The CDR3 runs to 15 residues. From germline, CDR1 is LNHDA and CDR2 SQIVND (reference sequence). CDR3 region: CASSIGGTTNEKLFF.

The chain employs TRBV6-1 and TRBJ2-2; TCRdb returns TRBD2, unconfirmable since there is no DNA. Germline V lookup: CDR1 MNHNS, CDR2 SASEGT. This CDR3 comprises 19 residues. The CDR3 region is CASRPLAGLAGTNTGELFF.

The chain combines TRBV20-1 with TRBJ1-6; TCRdb's D call of TRBD1 is untestable without DNA. Germline V gene data show CDR1 as DFQATT and CDR2 as SNEGSKA (reference sequence). The CDR3 sequence is 18 residues long. This chain's CDR3 is CSARNWDSLLSYNSPLHF.

The chain recombines TRBV20-1 with TRBJ2-5. The CDR3 length is 11 residues. Germline values: CDR1 DFQATT, CDR2 SNEGSKA (reference sequence). CDR3 protein: CSARGQGTQYF.

This rearrangement joins TRBV5-6 to TRBJ2-2; the TCRdb call, TRBD1, lacks DNA for checking. The germline V gene encodes CDR1 SGHDT and CDR2 YYEEEE. CDR3 length: 16 amino acids. CDR3 sequence: CASSSKGTANTGELFF. Together with reference TRBV5-6 and TRBJ2-2, the CDR3 gives the full variable domain: DAGVTQSPTHLIKTRGQQVTLRCSPKSGHDTVSWYQQALGQGPQFIFQYYEEEERQRGNFPDRFSGHQFPNYSSELNVNALLLGDSALYLCASSSKGTANTGELFFGEGSRLTVL.

The CDR3 spells CASSQGDHSYNEQFF. The chain links TRBV7-3 to TRBJ2-1; the TCRdb D gene call, TRBD1, has no DNA to confirm it. From germline, CDR1 is SGHTA and CDR2 FQGTGA. CDR3 length: 15 residues.

This chain connects TRBV29-1 to TRBJ1-1. CDR3 length: 13 amino acids. CDR1 is SQVTM and CDR2 is ANQGSEA in the germline V gene. CDR3 protein: CSVKRIEDTEAFF.

This chain uses TRBV7-2 with TRBJ2-7; TCRdb gives TRBD1 as the D gene, but with no DNA this cannot be confirmed. The germline V gene encodes CDR1 SGHTA and CDR2 FQGNSA. The CDR3 has 16 amino acids. The CDR3 protein is CASRRAGGQQPYEQYF.

V gene TRBV9 combines with J gene TRBJ2-1; TCRdb indicates TRBD2, and absent DNA this call remains unverified. The CDR3 contains 15 residues. The germline V gene has CDR1 SGDLS and CDR2 YYNGEE. This CDR3 reads CASSGGTSGHNEQFF.

This rearrangement joins TRBV24-1 to TRBJ2-2. Looked up from germline, CDR1 is KGHDR and CDR2 is SFDVKD. The CDR3 is made up of 13 amino acids. The CDR3 sequence is CATSDLGTGELFF.

The rearrangement joins TRBV7-8 to TRBJ2-7; TCRdb returns TRBD1, unconfirmable since there is no DNA. The CDR3 has 15 amino acids. Germline loops: CDR1 SGHVS, CDR2 FQNEAQ. CDR3 region: CASSFSDRGLYEQYF.

The CDR3 protein is CASSSRGPLQETQYF. The chain links TRBV13 to TRBJ2-5; TCRdb designates TRBD2, a call that cannot be tested without DNA. From germline, CDR1 is PRHDT and CDR2 FYEKMQ (reference sequence). There are 15 residues in the CDR3.

The chain links TRBV7-2 to TRBJ1-6; TCRdb outputs TRBD1, but without DNA this stays unchecked. The CDR3 is 16 amino acids. Germline V gene sequence: CDR1 SGHTA, CDR2 FQGNSA. The CDR3: CASSLVWPGDNSPLHF.

The rearrangement uses TRBV28 and TRBJ1-1; without DNA, the TCRdb call of TRBD1 cannot be checked. The CDR3 length is 13 residues. Germline-derived CDR1 and CDR2 are MDHEN and SYDVKM. CDR3 protein: CASSPLKNTEAFF.

The rearrangement links TRBV9 to TRBJ2-3; the D call from TCRdb, TRBD1, cannot be confirmed without DNA. There are 13 residues in the CDR3. CDR1 SGDLS and CDR2 YYNGEE come from the germline V gene. The CDR3 loop is CASSSRRTDTQYF.

This chain links TRBV7-2 with TRBJ2-1; checking the TCRdb D call of TRBD2 is not possible without DNA. Germline V gives CDR1 SGHTA, CDR2 FQGNSA. The CDR3 is 13 amino acids. CDR3 residues: CASAGGPMNEQFF.

This chain uses TRBV4-3 with TRBJ1-1; TCRdb gives TRBD1 as the D gene, but with no DNA this cannot be confirmed. The CDR3 is made up of 18 amino acids. Germline assignment: CDR1 LGHNA and CDR2 YSLEER. CDR3 loop: CASSPFWTWDRGRYEAFF.

The rearrangement uses TRBV3-1 and TRBJ1-6; TCRdb lists TRBD1, though no DNA is available to test this call. CDR1 is LGHDT, CDR2 YNNKEL, per germline (reference sequence). The CDR3 has 14 amino acids. The CDR3 here is CASSSGQINSPLHF. Variable domain in full (rest from reference TRBV3-1 and TRBJ1-6): DTAVSQTPKYLVTQMGNDKSIKCEQNLGHDTMYWYKQDSKKFLKIMFSYNNKELIINETVPNRFSPKSPDKAHLNLHINSLELGDSAVYFCASSSGQINSPLHFGNGTRLTVT.

This chain links TRBV6-5 with TRBJ1-1; without DNA, the TCRdb call of TRBD1 cannot be checked. This CDR3 is built from 16 residues. Germline CDR1 reads MNHEY; CDR2 reads SVGAGI. The CDR3 reads CASSYSFPRADTEAFF.